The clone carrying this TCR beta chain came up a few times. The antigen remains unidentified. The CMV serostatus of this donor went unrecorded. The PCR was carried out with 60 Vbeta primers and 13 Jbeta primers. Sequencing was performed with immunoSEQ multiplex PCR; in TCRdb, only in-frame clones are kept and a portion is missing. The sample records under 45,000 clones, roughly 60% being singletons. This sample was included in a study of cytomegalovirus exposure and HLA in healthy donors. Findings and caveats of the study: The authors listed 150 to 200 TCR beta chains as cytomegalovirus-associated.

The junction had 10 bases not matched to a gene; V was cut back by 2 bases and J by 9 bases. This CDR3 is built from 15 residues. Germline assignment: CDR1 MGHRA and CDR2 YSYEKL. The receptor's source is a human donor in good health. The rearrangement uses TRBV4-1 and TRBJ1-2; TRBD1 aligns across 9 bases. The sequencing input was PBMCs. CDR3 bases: TGCGCCAGCAGCCAACAACAGGGGGCGACCGACAGCTACACCTTC. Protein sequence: CASSQQQGATDSYTF.